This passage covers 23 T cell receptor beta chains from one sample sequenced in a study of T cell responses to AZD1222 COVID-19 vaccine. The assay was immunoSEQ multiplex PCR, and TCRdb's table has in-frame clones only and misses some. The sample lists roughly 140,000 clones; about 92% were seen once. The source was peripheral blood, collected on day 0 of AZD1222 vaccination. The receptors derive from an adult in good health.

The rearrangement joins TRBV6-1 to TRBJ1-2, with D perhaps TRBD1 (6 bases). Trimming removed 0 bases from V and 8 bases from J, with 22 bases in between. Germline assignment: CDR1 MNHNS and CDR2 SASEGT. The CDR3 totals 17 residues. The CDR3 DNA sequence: TGTGCCAGCAGTGAAGCGCTTCTCCAGGGGAACTGGGAGGGCTACACCTTC. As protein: CASSEALLQGNWEGYTF.

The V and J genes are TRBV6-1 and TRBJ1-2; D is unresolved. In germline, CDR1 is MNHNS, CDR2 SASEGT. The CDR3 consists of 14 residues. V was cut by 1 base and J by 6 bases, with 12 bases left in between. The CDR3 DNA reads TGTGCCAGCAGTGAAGTGAGGGAGTCAGATGGCTACACCTTC. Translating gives CASSEVRESDGYTF.

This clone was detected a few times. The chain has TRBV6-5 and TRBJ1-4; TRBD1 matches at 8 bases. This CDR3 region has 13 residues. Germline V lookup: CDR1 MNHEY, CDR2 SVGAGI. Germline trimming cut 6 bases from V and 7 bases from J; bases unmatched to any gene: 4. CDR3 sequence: CASRTGGGEKLFF. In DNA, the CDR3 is TGTGCCAGCAGAACAGGGGGAGGTGAAAAACTGTTTTTT.

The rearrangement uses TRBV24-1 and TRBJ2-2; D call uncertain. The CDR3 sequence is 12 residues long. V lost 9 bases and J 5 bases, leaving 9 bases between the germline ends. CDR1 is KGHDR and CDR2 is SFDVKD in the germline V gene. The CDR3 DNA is TGTGCCACCGGGAAGGAAACCGGGGAGCTGTTTTTT. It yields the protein CATGKETGELFF.

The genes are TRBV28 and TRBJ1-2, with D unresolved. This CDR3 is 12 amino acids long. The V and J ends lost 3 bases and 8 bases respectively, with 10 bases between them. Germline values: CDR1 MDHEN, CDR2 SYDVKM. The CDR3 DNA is TGTGCCAGCAGTTTGGAGGGAGGGGGCTACACCTTC. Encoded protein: CASSLEGGGYTF.

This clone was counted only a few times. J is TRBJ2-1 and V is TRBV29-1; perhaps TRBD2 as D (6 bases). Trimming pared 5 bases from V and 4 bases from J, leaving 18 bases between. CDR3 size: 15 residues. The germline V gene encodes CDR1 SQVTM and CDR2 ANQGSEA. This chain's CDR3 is CSVSGVADNYNEQFF. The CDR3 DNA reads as TGCAGCGTTTCGGGGGTAGCGGATAATTACAATGAGCAGTTCTTC.

The CDR3 is CASSLVLLYGELFF. The CDR3 bases are TGTGCCAGCAGCTTAGTTCTCCTTTACGGGGAGCTGTTTTTT. The chain recombines TRBV11-2 with TRBJ2-2; D gene ambiguous. The CDR3 extends over 14 amino acids. V lost 1 base to trimming and J lost 7 bases, with 10 bases between them. Germline V gene lookup returns CDR1 SGHAT and CDR2 FQNNGV.

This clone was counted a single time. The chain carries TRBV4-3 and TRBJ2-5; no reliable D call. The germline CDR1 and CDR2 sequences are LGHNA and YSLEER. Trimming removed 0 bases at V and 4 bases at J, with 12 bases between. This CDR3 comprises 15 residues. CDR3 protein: CASSQDSGVGETQYF. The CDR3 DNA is TGCGCCAGCAGCCAAGACTCTGGGGTGGGAGAGACCCAGTACTTC.

The CDR3 loop is CASSLGSAGGSYKEQYF. The DNA for the CDR3 is TGTGCCAGCAGTTTAGGGAGCGCAGGGGGGTCGTATAAGGAGCAGTACTTC. The genes are TRBV28 and TRBJ2-7; a possible D gene is TRBD1 (7 bases). CDR1 and CDR2 (germline): MDHEN, SYDVKM. Trimming stripped 2 bases from V and 7 bases from J, with 24 bases between. The CDR3 spans 17 residues.

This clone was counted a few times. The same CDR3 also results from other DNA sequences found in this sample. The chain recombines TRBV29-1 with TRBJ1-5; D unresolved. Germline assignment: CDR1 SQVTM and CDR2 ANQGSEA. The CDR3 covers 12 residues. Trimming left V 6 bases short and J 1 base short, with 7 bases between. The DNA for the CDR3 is TGCAGCGTGGGAGGGAGCAATCAGCCCCAGCATTTT. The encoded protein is CSVGGSNQPQHF.

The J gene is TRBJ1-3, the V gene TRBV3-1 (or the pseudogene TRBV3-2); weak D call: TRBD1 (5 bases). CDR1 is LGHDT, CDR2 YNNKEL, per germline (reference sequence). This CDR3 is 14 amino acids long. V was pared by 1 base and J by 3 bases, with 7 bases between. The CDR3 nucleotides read TGTGCCAGCAGCCAAGGGGACCGTGGAAACACCATATATTTT. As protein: CASSQGDRGNTIYF.

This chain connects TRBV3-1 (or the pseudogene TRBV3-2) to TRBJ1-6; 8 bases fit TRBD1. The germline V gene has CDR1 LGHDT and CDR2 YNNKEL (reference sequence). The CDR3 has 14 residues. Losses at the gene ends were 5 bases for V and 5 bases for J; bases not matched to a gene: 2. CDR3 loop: CASSWTGNNSPLHF. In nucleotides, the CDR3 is TGTGCCAGCAGCTGGACAGGGAATAATTCACCCCTCCACTTT.

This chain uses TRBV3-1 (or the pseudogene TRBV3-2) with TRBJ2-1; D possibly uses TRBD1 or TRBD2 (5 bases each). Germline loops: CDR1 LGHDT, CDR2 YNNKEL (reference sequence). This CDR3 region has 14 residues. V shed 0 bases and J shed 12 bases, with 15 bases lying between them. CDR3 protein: CASSQDVWGKWQFF. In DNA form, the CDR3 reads TGTGCCAGCAGCCAAGATGTTTGGGGGAAATGGCAGTTCTTC.

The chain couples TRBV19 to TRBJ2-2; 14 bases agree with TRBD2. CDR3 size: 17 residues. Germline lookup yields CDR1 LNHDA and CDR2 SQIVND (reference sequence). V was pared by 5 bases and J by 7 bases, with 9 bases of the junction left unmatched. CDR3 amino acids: CASSLGTSGRSVGELFF. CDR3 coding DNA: TGTGCCAGTAGTTTAGGGACTAGCGGGAGATCAGTCGGGGAGCTGTTTTTT.

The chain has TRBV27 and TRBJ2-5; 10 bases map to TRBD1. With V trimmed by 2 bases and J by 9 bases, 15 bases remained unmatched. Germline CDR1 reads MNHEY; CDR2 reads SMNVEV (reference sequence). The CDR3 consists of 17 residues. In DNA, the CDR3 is TGTGCCAGCAGTTTACTTGGGGGACAGGGGAGGTTTGGGTCCCAGTACTTC. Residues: CASSLLGGQGRFGSQYF.

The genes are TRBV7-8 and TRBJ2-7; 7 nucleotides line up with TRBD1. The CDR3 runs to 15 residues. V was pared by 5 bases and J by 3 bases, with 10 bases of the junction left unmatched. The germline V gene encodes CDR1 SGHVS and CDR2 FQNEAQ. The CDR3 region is CASSPNPRQGYEQYF. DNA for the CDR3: TGTGCCAGCAGCCCCAATCCGAGACAGGGCTACGAGCAGTACTTC.

The CDR3 nucleotides are TGTGCCAGTAGTACCCCGCCCTTCAAATATAGCAATCAGCCCCAGCATTTT. It codes for CASSTPPFKYSNQPQHF. The V gene is TRBV19, the J gene TRBJ1-5; no firm D call. CDR1 and CDR2 (germline): LNHDA, SQIVND (reference sequence). This CDR3 has 17 amino acids. V lost 4 bases and J 0 bases, leaving 16 bases between the germline ends.

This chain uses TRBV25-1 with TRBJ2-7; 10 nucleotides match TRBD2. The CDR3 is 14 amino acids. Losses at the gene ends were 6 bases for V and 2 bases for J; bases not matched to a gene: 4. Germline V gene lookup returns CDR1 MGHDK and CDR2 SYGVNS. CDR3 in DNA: TGTGCCAGCAGGAGTAGCGGGGGGACCTACGAGCAGTACTTC. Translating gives CASRSSGGTYEQYF.

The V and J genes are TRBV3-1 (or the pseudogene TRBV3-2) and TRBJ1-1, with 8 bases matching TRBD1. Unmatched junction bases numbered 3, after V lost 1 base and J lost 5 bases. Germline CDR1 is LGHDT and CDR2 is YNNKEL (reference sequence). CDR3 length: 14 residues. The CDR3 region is CASSQGRQGTEAFF. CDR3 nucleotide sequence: TGTGCCAGCAGCCAAGGAAGACAGGGGACTGAAGCTTTCTTT.

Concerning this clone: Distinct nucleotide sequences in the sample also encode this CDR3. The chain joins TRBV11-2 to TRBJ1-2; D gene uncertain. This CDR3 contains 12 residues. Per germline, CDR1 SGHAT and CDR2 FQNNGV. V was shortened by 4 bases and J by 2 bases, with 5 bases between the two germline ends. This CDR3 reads CASSSENYGYTF. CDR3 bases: TGTGCCAGCAGCTCCGAGAACTATGGCTACACCTTC.

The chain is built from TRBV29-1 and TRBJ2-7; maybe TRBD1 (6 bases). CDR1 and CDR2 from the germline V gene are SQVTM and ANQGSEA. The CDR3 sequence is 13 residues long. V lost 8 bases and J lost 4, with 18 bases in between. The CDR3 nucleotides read TGCAGCATATTGGCAGGGGTCCGATACGAGCAGTACTTC. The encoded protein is CSILAGVRYEQYF.

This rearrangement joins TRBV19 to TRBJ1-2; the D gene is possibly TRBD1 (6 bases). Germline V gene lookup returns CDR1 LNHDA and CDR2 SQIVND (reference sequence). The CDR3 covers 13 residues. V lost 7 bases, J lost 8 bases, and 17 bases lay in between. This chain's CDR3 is CASKNRDPRGYTF. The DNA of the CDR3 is TGTGCCAGTAAGAACAGGGACCCGAGAGGCTACACCTTC.

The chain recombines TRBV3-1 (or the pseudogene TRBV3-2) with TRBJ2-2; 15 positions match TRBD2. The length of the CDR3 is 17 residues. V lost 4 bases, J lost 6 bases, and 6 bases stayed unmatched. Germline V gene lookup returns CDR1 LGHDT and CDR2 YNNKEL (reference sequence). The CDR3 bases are TGTGCCAGCAGCCCGGGACTAGCGGGGGGAGCGGCCGGGGAGCTGTTTTTT. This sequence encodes CASSPGLAGGAAGELFF.